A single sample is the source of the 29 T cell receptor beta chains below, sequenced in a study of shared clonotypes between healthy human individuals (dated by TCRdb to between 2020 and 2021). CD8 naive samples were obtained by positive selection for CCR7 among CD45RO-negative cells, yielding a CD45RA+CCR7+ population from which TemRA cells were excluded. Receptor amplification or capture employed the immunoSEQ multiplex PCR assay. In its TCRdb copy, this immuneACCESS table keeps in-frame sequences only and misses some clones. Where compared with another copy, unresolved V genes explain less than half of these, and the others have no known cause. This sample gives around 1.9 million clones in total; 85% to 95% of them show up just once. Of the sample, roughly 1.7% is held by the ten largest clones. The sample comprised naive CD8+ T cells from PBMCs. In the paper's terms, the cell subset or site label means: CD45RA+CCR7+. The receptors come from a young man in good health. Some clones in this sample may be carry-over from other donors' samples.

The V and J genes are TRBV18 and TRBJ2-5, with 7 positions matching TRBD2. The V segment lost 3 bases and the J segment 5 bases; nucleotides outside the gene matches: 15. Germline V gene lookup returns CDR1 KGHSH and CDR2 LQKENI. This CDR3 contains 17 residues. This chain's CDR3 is CASSPLRSGPRGETQYF. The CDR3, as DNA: TGTGCCAGCTCACCCCTTCGTAGCGGGCCCCGGGGGGAGACCCAGTACTTC.

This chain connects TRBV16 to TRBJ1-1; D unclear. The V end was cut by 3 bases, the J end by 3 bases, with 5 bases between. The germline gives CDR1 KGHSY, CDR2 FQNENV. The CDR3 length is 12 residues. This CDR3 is CASSQLYTEAFF. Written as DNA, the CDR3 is TGTGCCAGCAGCCAGCTTTACACTGAAGCTTTCTTT.

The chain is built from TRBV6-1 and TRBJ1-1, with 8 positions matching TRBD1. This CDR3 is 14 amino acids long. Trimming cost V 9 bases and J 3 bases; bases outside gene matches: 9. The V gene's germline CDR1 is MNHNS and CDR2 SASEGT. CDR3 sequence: CASGPRDRYTEAFF. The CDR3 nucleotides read TGTGCCAGTGGACCCCGGGACAGGTACACTGAAGCTTTCTTT.

The CDR3 loop is CASGPQGANEKLFF. For the CDR3, the DNA is TGTGCCAGCGGACCACAGGGGGCTAATGAAAAACTGTTTTTT. J is TRBJ1-4 and V is TRBV27, with 8 positions matching TRBD1. Germline values: CDR1 MNHEY, CDR2 SMNVEV (reference sequence). The trim removed 8 bases at V and 3 bases at J, leaving 5 bases unmatched. The CDR3 contains 14 residues.

In nucleotides, the CDR3 is TGTGCCAGCAGTCCCCCGGTGACGTACACCTTC. Protein: CASSPPVTYTF. This chain joins TRBV6-1 and TRBJ1-2; D not resolved. This CDR3 contains 11 residues. V lost 5 bases and J 11 bases, leaving 12 bases between the germline ends. Germline values: CDR1 MNHNS, CDR2 SASEGT.

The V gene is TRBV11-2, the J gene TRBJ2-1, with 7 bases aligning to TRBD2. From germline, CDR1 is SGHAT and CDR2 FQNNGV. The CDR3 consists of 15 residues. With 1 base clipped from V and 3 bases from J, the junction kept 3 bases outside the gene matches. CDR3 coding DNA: TGTGCCAGCAGCTTAGGGGGAGGGATCTACAATGAGCAGTTCTTC. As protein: CASSLGGGIYNEQFF.

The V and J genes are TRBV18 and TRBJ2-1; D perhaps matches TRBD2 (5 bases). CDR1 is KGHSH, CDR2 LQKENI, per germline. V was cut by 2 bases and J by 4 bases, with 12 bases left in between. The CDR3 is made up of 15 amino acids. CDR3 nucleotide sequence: TGTGCCAGCTCACCAGGGAATTCGGGATACAATGAGCAGTTCTTC. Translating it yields CASSPGNSGYNEQFF.

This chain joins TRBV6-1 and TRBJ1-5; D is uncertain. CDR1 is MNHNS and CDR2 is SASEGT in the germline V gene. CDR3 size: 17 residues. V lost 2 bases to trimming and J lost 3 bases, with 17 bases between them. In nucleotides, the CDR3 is TGTGCCAGCAGTGAATTGGGCGGTTGGGGTCACAATCAGCCCCAGCATTTT. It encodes CASSELGGWGHNQPQHF.

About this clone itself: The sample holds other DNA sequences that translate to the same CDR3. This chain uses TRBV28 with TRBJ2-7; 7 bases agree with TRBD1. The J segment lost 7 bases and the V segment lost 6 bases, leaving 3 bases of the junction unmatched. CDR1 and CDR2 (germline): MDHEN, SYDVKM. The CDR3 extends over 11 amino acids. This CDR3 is CASSLQGEQYF. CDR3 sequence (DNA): TGTGCCAGCAGCCTACAGGGGGAGCAGTACTTC.

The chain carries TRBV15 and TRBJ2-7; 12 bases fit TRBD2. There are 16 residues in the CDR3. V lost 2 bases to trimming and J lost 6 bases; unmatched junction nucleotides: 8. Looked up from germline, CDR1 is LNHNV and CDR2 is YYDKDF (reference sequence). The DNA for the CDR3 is TGTGCCACCAGCAGAAAGAGACTAGCGGGAGAACTCGAGCAGTACTTC. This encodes CATSRKRLAGELEQYF.

The CDR3 DNA follows: TGCGCCAGCAGACCACAGGGAACACCTACCTCCGGACTGTATAATGAAAAACTGTTTTTT. Protein product: CASRPQGTPTSGLYNEKLFF. The chain combines TRBV4-1 with TRBJ1-4; perhaps TRBD1 as D (6 bases). Germline V gene lookup returns CDR1 MGHRA and CDR2 YSYEKL. The CDR3 consists of 20 residues. V lost 6 bases and J lost 4, with 30 bases in between.

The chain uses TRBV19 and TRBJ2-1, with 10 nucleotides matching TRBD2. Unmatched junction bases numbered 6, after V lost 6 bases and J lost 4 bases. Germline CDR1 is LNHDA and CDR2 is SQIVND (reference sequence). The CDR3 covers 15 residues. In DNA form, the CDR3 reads TGTGCCAGTAGCCTTGGGACTAGCGATTACAATGAGCAGTTCTTC. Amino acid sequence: CASSLGTSDYNEQFF. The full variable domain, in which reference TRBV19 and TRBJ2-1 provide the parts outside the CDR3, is DGGITQSPKYLFRKEGQNVTLSCEQNLNHDAMYWYRQDPGQGLRLIYYSQIVNDFQKGDIAEGYSVSREKKESFPLTVTSAQKNPTAFYLCASSLGTSDYNEQFFGPGTRLTVL.

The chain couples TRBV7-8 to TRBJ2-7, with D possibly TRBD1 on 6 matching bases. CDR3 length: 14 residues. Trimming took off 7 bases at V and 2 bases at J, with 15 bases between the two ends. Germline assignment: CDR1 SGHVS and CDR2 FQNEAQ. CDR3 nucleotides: TGTGCCAGCATTATGGGACATTCTACCTACGAGCAGTACTTC. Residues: CASIMGHSTYEQYF.

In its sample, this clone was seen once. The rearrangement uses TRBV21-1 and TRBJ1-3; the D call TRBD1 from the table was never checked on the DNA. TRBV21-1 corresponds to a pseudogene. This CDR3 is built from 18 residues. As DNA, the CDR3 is TGTGCCAGCAGCAAATACTACCGGGGACAAGCAGAGGCAAACACCATATATTTT. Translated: CASSKYYRGQAEANTIYF.

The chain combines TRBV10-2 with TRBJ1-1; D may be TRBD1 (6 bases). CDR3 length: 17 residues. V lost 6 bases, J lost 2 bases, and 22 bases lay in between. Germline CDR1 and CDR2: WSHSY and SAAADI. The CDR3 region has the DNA TGCGCCAGCAGCGATCCCTCTAGGGACACCCCCAACACTGAAGCTTTCTTT. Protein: CASSDPSRDTPNTEAFF.

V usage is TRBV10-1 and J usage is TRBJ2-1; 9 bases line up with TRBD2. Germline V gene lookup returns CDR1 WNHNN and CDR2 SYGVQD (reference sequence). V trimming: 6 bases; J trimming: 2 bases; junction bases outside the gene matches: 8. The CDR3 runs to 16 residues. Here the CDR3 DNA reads TGCGCCAGCAGAAGTAATAGCGGGAGAGCCTACAATGAGCAGTTCTTC. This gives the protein CASRSNSGRAYNEQFF.

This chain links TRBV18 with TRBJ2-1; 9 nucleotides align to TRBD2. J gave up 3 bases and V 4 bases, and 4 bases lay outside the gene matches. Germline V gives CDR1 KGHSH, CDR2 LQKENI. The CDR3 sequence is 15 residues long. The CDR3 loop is CASSLAGEGYNEQFF. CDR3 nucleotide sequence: TGTGCCAGCTCACTAGCGGGAGAGGGCTACAATGAGCAGTTCTTC.

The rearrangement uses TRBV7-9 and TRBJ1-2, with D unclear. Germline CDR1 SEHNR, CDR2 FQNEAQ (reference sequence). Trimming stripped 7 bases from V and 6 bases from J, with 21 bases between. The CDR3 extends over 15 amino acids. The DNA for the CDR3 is TGTGCCAGCAACGCAGTGGTTAGGGTCACCAATGGCTACACCTTC. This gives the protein CASNAVVRVTNGYTF.

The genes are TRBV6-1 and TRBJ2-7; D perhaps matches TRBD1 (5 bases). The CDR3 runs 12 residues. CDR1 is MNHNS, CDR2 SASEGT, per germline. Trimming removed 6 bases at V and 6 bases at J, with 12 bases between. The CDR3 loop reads CASRGDLSEQYF. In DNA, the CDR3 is TGTGCCAGCAGAGGGGATCTGAGCGAGCAGTACTTC.

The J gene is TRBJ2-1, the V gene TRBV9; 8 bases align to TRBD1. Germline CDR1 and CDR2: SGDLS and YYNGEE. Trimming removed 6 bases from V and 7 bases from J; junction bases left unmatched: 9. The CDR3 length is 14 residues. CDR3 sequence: CASTRTGKENEQFF. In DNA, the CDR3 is TGTGCCAGCACCAGGACAGGGAAAGAAAATGAGCAGTTCTTC.

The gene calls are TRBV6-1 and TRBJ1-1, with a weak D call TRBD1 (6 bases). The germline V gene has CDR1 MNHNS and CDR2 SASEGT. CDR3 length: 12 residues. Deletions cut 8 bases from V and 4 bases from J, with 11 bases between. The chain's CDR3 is CASYRAGTEAFF. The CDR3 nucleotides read TGTGCCAGCTACAGGGCCGGCACTGAAGCTTTCTTT.

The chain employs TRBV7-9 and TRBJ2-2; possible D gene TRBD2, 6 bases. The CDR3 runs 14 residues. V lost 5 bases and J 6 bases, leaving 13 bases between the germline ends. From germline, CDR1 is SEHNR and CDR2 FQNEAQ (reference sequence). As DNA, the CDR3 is TGTGCCAGCAGCACTGATCGGAGGGCCGGGGAGCTGTTTTTT. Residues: CASSTDRRAGELFF.

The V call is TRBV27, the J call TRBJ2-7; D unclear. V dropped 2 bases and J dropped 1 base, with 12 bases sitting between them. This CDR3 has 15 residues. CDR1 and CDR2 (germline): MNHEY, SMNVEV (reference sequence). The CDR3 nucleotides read TGTGCCAGCAGTTTAAGTATTACTGGGTCCTACGAGCAGTACTTC. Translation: CASSLSITGSYEQYF.

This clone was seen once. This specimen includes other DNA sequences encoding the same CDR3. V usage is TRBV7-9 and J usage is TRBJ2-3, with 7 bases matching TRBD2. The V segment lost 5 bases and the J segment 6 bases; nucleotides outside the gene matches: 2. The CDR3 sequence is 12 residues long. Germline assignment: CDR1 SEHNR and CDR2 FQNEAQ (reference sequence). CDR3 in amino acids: CASSRGVDTQYF. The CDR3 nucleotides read TGTGCCAGCAGCCGGGGGGTGGATACGCAGTATTTT.

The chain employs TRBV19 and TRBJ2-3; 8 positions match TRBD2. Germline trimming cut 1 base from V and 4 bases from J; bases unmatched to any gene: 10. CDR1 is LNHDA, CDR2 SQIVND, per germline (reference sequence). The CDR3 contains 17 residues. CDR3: CASSIGRGGVSPDTQYF. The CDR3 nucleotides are TGTGCCAGTAGTATAGGCCGGGGGGGAGTCTCCCCAGATACGCAGTATTTT.

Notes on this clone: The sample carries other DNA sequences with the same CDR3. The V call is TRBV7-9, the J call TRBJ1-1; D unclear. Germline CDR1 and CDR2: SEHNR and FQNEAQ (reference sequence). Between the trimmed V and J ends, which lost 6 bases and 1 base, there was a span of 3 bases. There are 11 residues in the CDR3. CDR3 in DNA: TGTGCCAGCAGAGGGAACACTGAAGCTTTCTTT. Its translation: CASRGNTEAFF. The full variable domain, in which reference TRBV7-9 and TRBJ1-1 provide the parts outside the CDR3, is DTGVSQNPRHKITKRGQNVTFRCDPISEHNRLYWYRQTLGQGPEFLTYFQNEAQLEKSRLLSDRFSAERPKGSFSTLEIQRTEQGDSAMYLCASRGNTEAFFGQGTRLTVV.

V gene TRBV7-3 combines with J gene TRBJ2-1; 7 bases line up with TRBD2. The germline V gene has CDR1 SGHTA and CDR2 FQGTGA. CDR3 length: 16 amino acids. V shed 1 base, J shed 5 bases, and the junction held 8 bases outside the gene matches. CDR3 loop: CASSLKVPGLHNEQFF. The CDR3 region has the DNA TGTGCCAGCAGCTTAAAAGTCCCGGGACTACACAATGAGCAGTTCTTC.

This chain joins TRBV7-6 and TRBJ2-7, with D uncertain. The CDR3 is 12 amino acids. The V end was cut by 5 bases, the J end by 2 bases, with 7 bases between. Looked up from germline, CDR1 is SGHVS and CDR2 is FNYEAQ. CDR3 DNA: TGTGCCAGCAGCCCCGACACCTACGAGCAGTACTTC. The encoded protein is CASSPDTYEQYF. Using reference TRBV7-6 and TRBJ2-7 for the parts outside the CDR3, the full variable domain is GAGVSQSPRYKVTKRGQDVALRCDPISGHVSLYWYRQALGQGPEFLTYFNYEAQQDKSGLPNDRFSAERPEGSISTLTIQRTEQRDSAMYRCASSPDTYEQYFGPGTRLTVT.

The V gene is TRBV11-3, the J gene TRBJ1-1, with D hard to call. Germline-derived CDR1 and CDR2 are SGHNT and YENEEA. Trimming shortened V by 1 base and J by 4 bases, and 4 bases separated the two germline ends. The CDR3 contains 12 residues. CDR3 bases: TGTGCCAGCAGCTTAGTCACCACTGAAGCTTTCTTT. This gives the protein CASSLVTTEAFF. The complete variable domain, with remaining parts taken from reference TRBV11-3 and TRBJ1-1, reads EAGVVQSPRYKIIEKKQPVAFWCNPISGHNTLYWYLQNLGQGPELLIRYENEEAVDDSQLPKDRFSAERLKGVDSTLKIQPAELGDSAVYLCASSLVTTEAFFGQGTRLTVV.